This T cell receptor (beta chain) was profiled in a study of blood T cell repertoires in COVID-19. CDR3 length equals 15 residues. V was trimmed by 1 base and J by 2 bases, leaving 10 bases between them. Germline values: CDR1 SGHRS, CDR2 YFSETQ. Libraries were prepared by immunoSEQ multiplex PCR; TCRdb keeps only in-frame clonotypes and omits some of them. Of roughly 65,000 clones in the sample, over 70% were seen once. The TCR sequence derives from a man in his fifties or sixties with acute or convalescent COVID-19. What was sequenced was peripheral blood. This rearrangement joins TRBV5-1 to TRBJ1-5; D may be TRBD1 (6 bases). CDR3 coding DNA: TGCGCCAGCAGCTTGTCGCCAGGGGGCAATCAGCCCCAGCATTTT. Translation: CASSLSPGGNQPQHF. The variable domain in full, with the rest retrieved from reference TRBV5-1 and TRBJ1-5, is KAGVTQTPRYLIKTRGQQVTLSCSPISGHRSVSWYQQTPGQGLQFLFEYFSETQRNKGNFPGRFSGRQFSNSRSEMNVSTLELGDSALYLCASSLSPGGNQPQHFGDGTRLSIL.